This T cell receptor (beta chain) was documented in a study of blood T cell repertoires in COVID-19. Study overall: Some COVID-19 samples were acute and others convalescent; all came from the United States, Italy and Spain.

CDR3 length: 15 amino acids. Trimming at V came to 2 bases and at J to 6 bases, leaving 8 bases not matched to a gene. Germline V gene sequence: CDR1 SGHVS, CDR2 FQNEAQ. Seattle patients were enrolled while actively infected and followed longitudinally. Study processing details: Amplification of reference gene primers was used by the study to estimate nucleated cell counts. Assay used: immunoSEQ multiplex PCR; TCRdb lists only in-frame clones, some missing. V and J calls and clone size are those listed in that table; D and trimming were worked out from the DNA. Here the sample spans approximately 290,000 clones, 85% to 90% being singletons.

This receptor was taken from a young woman with COVID-19, enrolled during active disease. This chain links TRBV7-8 with TRBJ2-7; 9 bases are shared with TRBD2. What was sequenced was peripheral blood. The CDR3 spells CASSLSWLAGSEQYF. CDR3 bases: TGTGCCAGCAGCTTAAGTTGGCTAGCGGGGTCCGAGCAGTACTTC.